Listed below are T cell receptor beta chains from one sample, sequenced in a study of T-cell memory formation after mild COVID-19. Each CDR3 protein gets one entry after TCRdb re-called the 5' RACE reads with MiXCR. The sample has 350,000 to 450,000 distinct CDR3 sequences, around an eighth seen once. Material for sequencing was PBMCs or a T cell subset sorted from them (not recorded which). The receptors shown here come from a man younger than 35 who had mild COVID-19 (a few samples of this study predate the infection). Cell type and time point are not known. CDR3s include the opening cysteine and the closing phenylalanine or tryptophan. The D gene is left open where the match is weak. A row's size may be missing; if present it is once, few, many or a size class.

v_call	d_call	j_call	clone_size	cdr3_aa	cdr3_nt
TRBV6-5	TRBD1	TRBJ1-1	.	CASSSDRVSTFF	TGTGCCAGCAGCTCGGACAGGGTATCGACTTTCTTT
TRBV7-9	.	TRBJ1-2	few	CASSHSTDDGYTF	TGTGCCAGCAGCCATTCCACAGACGATGGCTACACCTTC
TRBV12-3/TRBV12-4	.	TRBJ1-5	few	CASSLGGPGGNQPQHF	TGTGCCAGCAGTTTAGGGGGGCCTGGAGGAAATCAGCCCCAGCATTTT
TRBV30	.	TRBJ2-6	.	CAWSRFSSGANVLTF	TGTGCCTGGAGTAGATTCAGCTCTGGGGCCAACGTCCTGACTTTC
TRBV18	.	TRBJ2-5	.	CASSPPSLGEETQYF	TGTGCCAGCTCACCACCAAGCCTGGGAGAAGAGACCCAGTACTTC
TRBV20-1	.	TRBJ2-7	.	CSARDAMASYEQYF	TGCAGTGCTAGAGATGCGATGGCATCCTACGAGCAGTACTTC
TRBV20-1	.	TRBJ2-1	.	CSARRTPRGNEQFF	TGCAGTGCTCGACGCACACCTAGGGGCAATGAGCAGTTCTTC
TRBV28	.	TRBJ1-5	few	CASPQAGPPQPQHF	TGTGCCAGCCCCCAGGCGGGACCCCCCCAGCCCCAGCATTTT
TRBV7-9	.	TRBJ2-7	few	CASGDPLGYEQYF	TGTGCCAGCGGCGACCCTCTAGGATACGAGCAGTACTTC
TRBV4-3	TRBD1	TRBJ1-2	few	CASSQEGGRTPYGYTF	TGCGCCAGCAGCCAAGAAGGGGGCAGGACACCCTATGGCTACACCTTC
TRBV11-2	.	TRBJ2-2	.	CASSLFSPGELFF	TGTGCCAGCAGCTTATTTTCCCCCGGGGAGCTGTTTTTT
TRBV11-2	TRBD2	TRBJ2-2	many	CASSSIAGGRTGELFF	TGTGCCAGCAGCTCAATAGCGGGGGGACGCACCGGGGAGCTGTTTTTT
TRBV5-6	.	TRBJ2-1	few	CASSFRQTNYNEQFF	TGTGCCAGCAGCTTTCGGCAGACAAACTACAATGAGCAGTTCTTC
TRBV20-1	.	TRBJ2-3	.	CSAPEPTQQYF	TGCAGTGCTCCGGAACCGACCCAGCAGTATTTT
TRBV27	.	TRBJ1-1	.	CASGRGIGTEAFF	TGTGCCAGCGGCCGTGGCATAGGCACTGAAGCTTTCTTT
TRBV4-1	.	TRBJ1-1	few	CASSQGQIEAFF	TGCGCCAGCAGCCAAGGGCAGATTGAAGCTTTCTTT
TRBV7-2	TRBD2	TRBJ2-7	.	CASSSLRGERGGSYEQYF	TGTGCCAGCAGCTCCCTTAGGGGCGAGCGGGGGGGCTCCTACGAGCAGTACTTC
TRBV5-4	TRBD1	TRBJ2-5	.	CASSANRGLYETQYF	TGTGCCAGCAGCGCAAACAGGGGGCTATATGAGACCCAGTACTTC
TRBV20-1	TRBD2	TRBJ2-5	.	CSARASGGPWDQYF	TGCAGTGCTAGAGCTAGCGGGGGACCTTGGGACCAGTACTTC
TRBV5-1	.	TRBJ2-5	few	CASSLAVGRPGETQYF	TGCGCCAGCAGCTTGGCCGTCGGCAGGCCGGGAGAGACCCAGTACTTC
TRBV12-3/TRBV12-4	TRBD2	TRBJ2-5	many	CASSFSGGQETQYF	TGTGCCAGCAGTTTCAGCGGGGGGCAAGAGACCCAGTACTTC
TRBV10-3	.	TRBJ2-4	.	CATRGENIQYF	TGTGCCACTAGAGGTGAAAACATTCAGTACTTC
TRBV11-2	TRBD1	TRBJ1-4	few	CASSPGGAEEKLFF	TGTGCCAGCAGCCCAGGGGGCGCAGAAGAAAAACTGTTTTTT
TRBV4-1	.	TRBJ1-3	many	CASRGFNSGNTIYF	TGCGCCAGCAGGGGGTTTAACTCTGGAAACACCATATATTTT
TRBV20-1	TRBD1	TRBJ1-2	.	CSARRGTGQDGYTF	TGCAGTGCTAGGCGAGGGACAGGGCAGGATGGCTACACCTTC
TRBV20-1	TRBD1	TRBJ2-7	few	CSARDLAGTGSYEQYF	TGCAGTGCTAGAGATCTCGCTGGGACAGGGTCCTACGAGCAGTACTTC
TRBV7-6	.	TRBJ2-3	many	CASSQAGAIHDTQYF	TGTGCCAGCAGCCAAGCAGGGGCCATTCACGATACGCAGTATTTT
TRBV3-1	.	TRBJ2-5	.	CASSSPAEGRASQYF	TGTGCCAGCAGCTCCCCCGCGGAGGGACGGGCCTCCCAGTACTTC
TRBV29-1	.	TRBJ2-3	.	CSVEAGGTDTQYF	TGCAGCGTCGAGGCAGGGGGGACAGATACGCAGTATTTT
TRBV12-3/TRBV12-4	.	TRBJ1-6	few	CASSLRGWGSPLHF	TGTGCCAGCAGTTTAAGGGGTTGGGGATCACCCCTCCACTTT
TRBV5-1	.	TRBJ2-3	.	CASSLRGYPTDTQYF	TGCGCCAGCAGCTTGCGGGGGTACCCCACAGATACGCAGTATTTT
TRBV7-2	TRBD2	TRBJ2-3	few	CASSLNNLAGSDTQYF	TGTGCCAGCAGCTTAAATAATTTAGCGGGGTCAGATACGCAGTATTTT
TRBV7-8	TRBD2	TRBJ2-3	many	CASGPRGSFSGDTQYF	TGTGCCAGCGGTCCGCGGGGGAGCTTCTCGGGAGATACGCAGTATTTT
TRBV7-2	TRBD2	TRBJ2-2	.	CASSLYRWLADTGELFF	TGTGCCAGCAGCTTATATCGGTGGCTAGCGGACACCGGGGAGCTGTTTTTT
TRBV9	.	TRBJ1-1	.	CASSVTGDGTEAFF	TGTGCCAGCAGCGTAACCGGGGATGGCACTGAAGCTTTCTTT
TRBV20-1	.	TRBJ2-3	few	CSAIDRTDTQYF	TGCAGTGCTATCGACAGAACAGATACGCAGTATTTT
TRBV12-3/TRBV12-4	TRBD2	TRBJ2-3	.	CASRTDYVGLAGASDTQYF	TGTGCCAGCAGGACCGATTACGTGGGACTAGCGGGGGCTTCGGATACGCAGTATTTT
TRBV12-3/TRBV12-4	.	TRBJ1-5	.	CASSQIRGNQPQHF	TGTGCCAGCAGTCAGATTCGGGGCAATCAGCCCCAGCATTTT
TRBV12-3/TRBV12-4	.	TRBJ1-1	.	CASRRMSEAFF	TGTGCCAGCAGGCGGATGTCTGAAGCTTTCTTT
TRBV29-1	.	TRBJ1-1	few	CSVAAGNRVGAFF	TGCAGCGTCGCCGCCGGGAACAGGGTAGGGGCTTTCTTT
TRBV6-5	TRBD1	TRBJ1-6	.	CASRTGTGGFNYNSPLHF	TGTGCCAGCAGGACCGGGACAGGGGGCTTCAATTATAATTCACCCCTCCACTTT
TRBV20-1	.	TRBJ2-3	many	CSARTLGSTDTQYF	TGCAGTGCCCGGACCCTAGGTAGCACAGATACGCAGTATTTT
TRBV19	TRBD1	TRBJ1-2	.	CASSPWTGGNYGYTF	TGTGCCAGTAGTCCATGGACAGGGGGCAATTATGGCTACACCTTC
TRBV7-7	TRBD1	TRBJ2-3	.	CASSQTGVEDTQYF	TGTGCCAGCAGCCAGACAGGGGTAGAAGATACGCAGTATTTT
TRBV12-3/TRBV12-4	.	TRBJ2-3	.	CASSWAAGSTDTQYF	TGTGCCAGCAGTTGGGCGGCGGGTAGCACAGATACGCAGTATTTT
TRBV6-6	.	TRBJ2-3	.	CASMWNTDTQYF	TGTGCCAGCATGTGGAACACAGATACGCAGTATTTT
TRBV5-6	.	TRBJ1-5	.	CASTRSRGSQPQHF	TGTGCCAGTACGCGATCTAGGGGCAGTCAGCCCCAGCATTTT
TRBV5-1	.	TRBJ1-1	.	CASSITGWSVANTEAFF	TGCGCCAGCAGCATTACAGGGTGGTCTGTGGCGAACACTGAAGCTTTCTTT
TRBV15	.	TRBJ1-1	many	CATSRGFNRRNTEAFF	TGTGCCACCAGCAGAGGGTTTAACAGGAGGAACACTGAAGCTTTCTTT
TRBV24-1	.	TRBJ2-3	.	CASADGYTDTQYF	TGTGCCTCTGCTGACGGATACACAGATACGCAGTATTTT
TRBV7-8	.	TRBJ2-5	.	CASSLGLARSQETQYF	TGTGCCAGCAGCTTAGGACTGGCTAGGTCACAAGAGACCCAGTACTTC
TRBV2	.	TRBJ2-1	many	CASSIRGGAHEQFF	TGTGCCAGCTCAATTCGCGGCGGGGCCCATGAGCAGTTCTTC
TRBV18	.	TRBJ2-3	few	CASSPATTDTQYF	TGTGCCAGCTCACCCGCGACCACAGATACGCAGTATTTT
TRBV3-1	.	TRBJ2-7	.	CASSQDPSEPYEQYF	TGTGCCAGCAGCCAAGATCCCAGCGAGCCCTACGAGCAGTACTTC
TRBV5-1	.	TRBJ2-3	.	CASSFHSGLSTDTQYF	TGCGCCAGCAGCTTCCACTCGGGGCTTAGCACAGATACGCAGTATTTT
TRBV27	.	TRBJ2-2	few	CASSYAVRVGRHTGELFF	TGTGCCAGCTCCTATGCGGTGCGAGTCGGTCGCCACACCGGGGAGCTGTTTTTT
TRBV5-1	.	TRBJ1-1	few	CASSSRGWAEAFF	TGCGCCAGCAGCTCCCGTGGGTGGGCTGAAGCTTTCTTT